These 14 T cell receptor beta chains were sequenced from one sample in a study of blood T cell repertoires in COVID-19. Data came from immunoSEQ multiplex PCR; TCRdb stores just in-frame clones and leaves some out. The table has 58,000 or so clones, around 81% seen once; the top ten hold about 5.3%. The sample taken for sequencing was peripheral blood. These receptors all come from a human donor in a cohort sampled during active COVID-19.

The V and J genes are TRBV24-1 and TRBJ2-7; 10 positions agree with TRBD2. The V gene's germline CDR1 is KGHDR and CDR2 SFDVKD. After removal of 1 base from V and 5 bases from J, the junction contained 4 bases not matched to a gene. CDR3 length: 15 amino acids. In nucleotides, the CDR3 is TGTGCCACCAGTGATTTCAGAACTAGCGGGAACGAGCAGTACTTC. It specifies CATSDFRTSGNEQYF.

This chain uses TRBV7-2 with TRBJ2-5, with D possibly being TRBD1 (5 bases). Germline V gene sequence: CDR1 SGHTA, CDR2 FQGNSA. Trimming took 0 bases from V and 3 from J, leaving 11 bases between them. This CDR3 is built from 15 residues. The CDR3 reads CASSLAFQGEETQYF. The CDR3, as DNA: TGTGCCAGCAGCTTAGCGTTCCAGGGTGAAGAGACCCAGTACTTC.

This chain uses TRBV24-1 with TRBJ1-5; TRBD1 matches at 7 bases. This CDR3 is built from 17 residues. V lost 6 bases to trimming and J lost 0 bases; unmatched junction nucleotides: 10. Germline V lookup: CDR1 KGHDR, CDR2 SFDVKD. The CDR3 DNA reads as TGTGCCACCAGTAAAGCAGGGGGAGGTGATAGCAATCAGCCCCAGCATTTT. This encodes CATSKAGGGDSNQPQHF.

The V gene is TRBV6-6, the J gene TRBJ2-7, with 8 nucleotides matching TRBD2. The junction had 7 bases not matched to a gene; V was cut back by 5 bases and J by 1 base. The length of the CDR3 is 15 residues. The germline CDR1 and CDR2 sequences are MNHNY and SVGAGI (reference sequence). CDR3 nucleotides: TGTGCCAGCAGTCCGGGGGGGGACTCTTCCTACGAGCAGTACTTC. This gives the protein CASSPGGDSSYEQYF.

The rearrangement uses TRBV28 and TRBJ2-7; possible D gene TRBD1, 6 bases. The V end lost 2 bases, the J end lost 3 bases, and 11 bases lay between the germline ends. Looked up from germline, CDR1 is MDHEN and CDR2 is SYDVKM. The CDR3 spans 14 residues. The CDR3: CASSLHREVYEQYF. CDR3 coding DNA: TGTGCCAGCAGTTTACACAGGGAAGTCTACGAGCAGTACTTC.

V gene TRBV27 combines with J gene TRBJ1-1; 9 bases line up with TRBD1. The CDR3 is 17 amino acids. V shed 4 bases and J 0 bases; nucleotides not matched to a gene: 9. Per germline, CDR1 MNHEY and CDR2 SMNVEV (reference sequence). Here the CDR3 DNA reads TGTGCCAGCAGTTCGCACACCGGGACAGGGTTGAACACTGAAGCTTTCTTT. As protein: CASSSHTGTGLNTEAFF.

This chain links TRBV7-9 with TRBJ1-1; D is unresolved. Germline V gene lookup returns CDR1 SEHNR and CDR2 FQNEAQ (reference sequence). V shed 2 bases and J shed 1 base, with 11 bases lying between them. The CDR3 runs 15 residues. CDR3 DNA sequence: TGTGCCAGCAGCTTAAGCTCGACGGGGAACACTGAAGCTTTCTTT. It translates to CASSLSSTGNTEAFF.

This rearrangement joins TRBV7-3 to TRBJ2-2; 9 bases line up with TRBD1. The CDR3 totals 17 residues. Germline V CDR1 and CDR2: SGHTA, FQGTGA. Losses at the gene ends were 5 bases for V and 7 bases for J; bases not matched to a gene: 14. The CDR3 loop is CASSLFPGQGMGGELFF. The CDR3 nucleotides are TGTGCCAGCAGCCTATTCCCGGGACAGGGAATGGGCGGGGAGCTGTTTTTT.

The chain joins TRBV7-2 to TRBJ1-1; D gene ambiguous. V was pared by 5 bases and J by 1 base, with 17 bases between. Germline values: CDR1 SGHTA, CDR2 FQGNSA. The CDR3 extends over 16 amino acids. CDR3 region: CASSLGFGYPNTEAFF. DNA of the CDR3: TGTGCCAGCAGCCTCGGGTTCGGGTATCCGAACACTGAAGCTTTCTTT. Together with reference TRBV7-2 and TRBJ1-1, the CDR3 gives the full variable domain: GAGVSQSPSNKVTEKGKDVELRCDPISGHTALYWYRQSLGQGLEFLIYFQGNSAPDKSGLPSDRFSAERTGGSVSTLTIQRTQQEDSAVYLCASSLGFGYPNTEAFFGQGTRLTVV.

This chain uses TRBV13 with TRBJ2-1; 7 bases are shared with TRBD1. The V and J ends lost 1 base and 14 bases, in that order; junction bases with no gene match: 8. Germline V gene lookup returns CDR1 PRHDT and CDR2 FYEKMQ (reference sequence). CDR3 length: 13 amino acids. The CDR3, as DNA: TGTGCCAGCAGCTTAGAATCGGACAGGCAAGAGTTCTTC. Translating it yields CASSLESDRQEFF.

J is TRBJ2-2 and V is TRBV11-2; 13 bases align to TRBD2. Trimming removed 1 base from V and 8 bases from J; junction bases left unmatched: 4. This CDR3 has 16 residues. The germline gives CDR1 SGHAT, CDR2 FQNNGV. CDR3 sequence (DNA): TGTGCCAGCAGCTTAGGGACTAGCGGGAGAGGTGGGGAGCTGTTTTTT. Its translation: CASSLGTSGRGGELFF. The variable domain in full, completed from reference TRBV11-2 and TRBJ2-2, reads EAGVAQSPRYKIIEKRQSVAFWCNPISGHATLYWYQQILGQGPKLLIQFQNNGVVDDSQLPKDRFSAERLKGVDSTLKIQPAKLEDSAVYLCASSLGTSGRGGELFFGEGSRLTVL.

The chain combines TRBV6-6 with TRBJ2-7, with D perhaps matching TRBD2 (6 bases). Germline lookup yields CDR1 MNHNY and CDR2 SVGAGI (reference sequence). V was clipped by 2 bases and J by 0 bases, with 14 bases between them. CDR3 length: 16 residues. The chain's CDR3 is CASSYTAGRSSYEQYF. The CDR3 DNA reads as TGTGCCAGCAGTTACACGGCGGGGAGGAGCTCCTACGAGCAGTACTTC.

The CDR3 is CASSGGTGGFYEQYF. As DNA, the CDR3 is TGTGCCAGCAGCGGTGGGACAGGGGGTTTCTACGAGCAGTACTTC. The V and J genes are TRBV5-5 and TRBJ2-7, with 11 bases identical to TRBD1. CDR3 length: 15 residues. From germline, CDR1 is SGHKS and CDR2 YYEKEE (reference sequence). J gave up 3 bases and V 4 bases, and 6 bases lay outside the gene matches.

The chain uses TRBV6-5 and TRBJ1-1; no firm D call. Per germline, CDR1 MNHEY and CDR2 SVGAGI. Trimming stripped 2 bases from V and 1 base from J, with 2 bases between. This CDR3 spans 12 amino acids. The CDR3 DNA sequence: TGTGCCAGCAGTTACCAGAACACTGAAGCTTTCTTT. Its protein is CASSYQNTEAFF.